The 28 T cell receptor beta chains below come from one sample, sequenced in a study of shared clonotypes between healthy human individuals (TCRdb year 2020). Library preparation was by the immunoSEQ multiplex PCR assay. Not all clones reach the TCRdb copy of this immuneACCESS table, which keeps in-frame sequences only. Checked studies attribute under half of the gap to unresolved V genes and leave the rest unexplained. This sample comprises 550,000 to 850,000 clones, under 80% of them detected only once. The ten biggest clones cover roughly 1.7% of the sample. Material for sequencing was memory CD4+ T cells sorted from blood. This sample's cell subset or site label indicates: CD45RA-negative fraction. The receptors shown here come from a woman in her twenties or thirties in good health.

As DNA, the CDR3 is TGCGCCAGCAGTCCGGGACTAGCCGCGGGGCAGTACTTC. Its translation: CASSPGLAAGQYF. The rearrangement links TRBV10-1 to TRBJ2-7; 9 nucleotides line up with TRBD2. The V gene's germline CDR1 is WNHNN and CDR2 SYGVQD (reference sequence). The CDR3 is made up of 13 amino acids. V shed 5 bases and J 9 bases; nucleotides not matched to a gene: 8.

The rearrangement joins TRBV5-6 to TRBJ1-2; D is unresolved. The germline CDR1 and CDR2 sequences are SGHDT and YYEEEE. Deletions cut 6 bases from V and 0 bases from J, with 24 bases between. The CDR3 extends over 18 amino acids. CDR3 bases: TGTGCCAGCAACCCCTACCATTTTGACACCGGAGCTAACTATGGCTACACCTTC. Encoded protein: CASNPYHFDTGANYGYTF.

The CDR3 nucleotides read TGTGCCAGCAGCTGGGATCCTAGCACAGATACGCAGTATTTT. Protein: CASSWDPSTDTQYF. The chain recombines TRBV11-1 with TRBJ2-3; no reliable D call. CDR1 is SGHAT and CDR2 is FQDESV in the germline V gene (reference sequence). The CDR3 is 14 amino acids. V lost 4 bases and J lost 0, with 8 bases in between.

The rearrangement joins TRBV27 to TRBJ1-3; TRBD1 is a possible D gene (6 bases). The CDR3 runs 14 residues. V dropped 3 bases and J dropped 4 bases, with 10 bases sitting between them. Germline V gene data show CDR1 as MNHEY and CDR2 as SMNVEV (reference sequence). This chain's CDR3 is CASSLARGGNTIYF. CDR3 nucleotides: TGTGCCAGCAGTTTGGCCAGGGGAGGAAACACCATATATTTT.

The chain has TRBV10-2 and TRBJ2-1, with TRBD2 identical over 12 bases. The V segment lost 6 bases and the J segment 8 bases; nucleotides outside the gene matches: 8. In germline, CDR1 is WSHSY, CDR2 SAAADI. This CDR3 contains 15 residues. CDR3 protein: CASRALAGGFYEQFF. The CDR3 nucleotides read TGCGCCAGCAGAGCACTAGCGGGAGGTTTCTATGAGCAGTTCTTC.

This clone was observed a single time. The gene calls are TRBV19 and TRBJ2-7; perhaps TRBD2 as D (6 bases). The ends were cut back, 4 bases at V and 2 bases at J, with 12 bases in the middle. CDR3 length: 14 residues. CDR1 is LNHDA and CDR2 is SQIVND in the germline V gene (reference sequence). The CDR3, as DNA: TGTGCCAGTAGTACCGGGGGAGCCACCTACGAGCAGTACTTC. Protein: CASSTGGATYEQYF.

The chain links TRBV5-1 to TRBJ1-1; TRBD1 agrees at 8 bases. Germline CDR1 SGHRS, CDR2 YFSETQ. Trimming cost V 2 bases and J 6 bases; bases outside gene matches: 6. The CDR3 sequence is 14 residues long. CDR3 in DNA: TGCGCCAGCAGCTTACCCTCAGGGGGCCCTGAAGCTTTCTTT. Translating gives CASSLPSGGPEAFF.

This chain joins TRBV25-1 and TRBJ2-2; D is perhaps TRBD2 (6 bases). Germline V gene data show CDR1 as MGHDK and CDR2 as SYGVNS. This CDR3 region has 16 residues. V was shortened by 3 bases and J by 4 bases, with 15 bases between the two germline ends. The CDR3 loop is CASSDGGRVATGELFF. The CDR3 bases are TGTGCCAGCAGTGACGGAGGGCGGGTAGCCACCGGGGAGCTGTTTTTT.

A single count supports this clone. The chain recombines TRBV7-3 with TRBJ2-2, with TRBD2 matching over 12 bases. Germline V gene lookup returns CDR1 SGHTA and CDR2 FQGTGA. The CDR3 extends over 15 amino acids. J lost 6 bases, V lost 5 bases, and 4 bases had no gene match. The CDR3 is CASSRWTSGAGELFF. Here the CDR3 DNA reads TGTGCCAGCAGCCGTTGGACTAGCGGGGCCGGGGAGCTGTTTTTT.

CDR3 in DNA: TGTGCCAGTAGTCCTTACGGGGACAACTCCTACAATGAGCAGTTCTTC. Protein sequence: CASSPYGDNSYNEQFF. The chain joins TRBV19 to TRBJ2-1, with D possibly TRBD1 on 6 matching bases. The CDR3 is 16 amino acids. Trimming removed 5 bases from V and 0 bases from J, with 14 bases in between. Looked up from germline, CDR1 is LNHDA and CDR2 is SQIVND (reference sequence).

CDR3 loop: CARDRRGGYGYTF. Here the CDR3 DNA reads TGTGCTCGAGATCGGCGGGGAGGCTATGGCTACACCTTC. This rearrangement joins TRBV30 to TRBJ1-2; D is undetermined. CDR3 length: 13 amino acids. Germline CDR1 is GTSNPN and CDR2 is SVGIG (reference sequence).

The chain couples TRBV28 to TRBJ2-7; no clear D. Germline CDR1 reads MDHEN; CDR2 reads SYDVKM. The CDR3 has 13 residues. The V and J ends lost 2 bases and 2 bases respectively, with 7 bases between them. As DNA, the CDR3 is TGTGCCAGCAGTTTAGACTTTCCCTACGAGCAGTACTTC. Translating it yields CASSLDFPYEQYF.

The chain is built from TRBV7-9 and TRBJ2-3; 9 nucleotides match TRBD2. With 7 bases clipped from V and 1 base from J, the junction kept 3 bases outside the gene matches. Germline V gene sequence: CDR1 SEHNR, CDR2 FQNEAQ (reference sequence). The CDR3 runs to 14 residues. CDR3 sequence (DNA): TGTGCCAGCAACAAGCGGGAGGGCACAGATACGCAGTATTTT. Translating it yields CASNKREGTDTQYF.

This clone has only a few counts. CDR3 residues: CASSLPSRGDIQYF. The CDR3, as DNA: TGCGCCAGCAGCTTGCCCAGCCGTGGCGACATTCAGTACTTC. V is TRBV5-1 and J is TRBJ2-4; D uncertain. Deletions cut 1 base from V and 8 bases from J, with 13 bases between. Germline V gene data show CDR1 as SGHRS and CDR2 as YFSETQ. The CDR3 has 14 amino acids.

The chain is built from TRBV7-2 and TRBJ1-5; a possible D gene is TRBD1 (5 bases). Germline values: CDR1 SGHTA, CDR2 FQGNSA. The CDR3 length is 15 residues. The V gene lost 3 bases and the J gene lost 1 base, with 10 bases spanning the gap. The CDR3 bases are TGTGCCAGCAGCTTGTCGGGACTAAGCAATCAGCCCCAGCATTTT. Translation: CASSLSGLSNQPQHF.

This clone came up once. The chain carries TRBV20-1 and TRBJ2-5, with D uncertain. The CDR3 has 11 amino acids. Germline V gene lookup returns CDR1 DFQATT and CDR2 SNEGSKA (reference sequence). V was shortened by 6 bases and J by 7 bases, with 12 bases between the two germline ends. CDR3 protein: CSAPPLGTQYF. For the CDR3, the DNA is TGCAGTGCGCCCCCCCTCGGGACCCAGTACTTC.

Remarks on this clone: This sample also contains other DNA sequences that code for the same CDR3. CDR3 nucleotide sequence: TGTGCCAGCAGTGAACCGGGGACAGGGACCTACGAGCAGTACTTC. It yields the protein CASSEPGTGTYEQYF. The chain joins TRBV6-1 to TRBJ2-7; 9 bases line up with TRBD1. Losses at the gene ends were 2 bases for V and 2 bases for J; bases not matched to a gene: 4. The V gene's germline CDR1 is MNHNS and CDR2 SASEGT. This CDR3 has 15 amino acids.

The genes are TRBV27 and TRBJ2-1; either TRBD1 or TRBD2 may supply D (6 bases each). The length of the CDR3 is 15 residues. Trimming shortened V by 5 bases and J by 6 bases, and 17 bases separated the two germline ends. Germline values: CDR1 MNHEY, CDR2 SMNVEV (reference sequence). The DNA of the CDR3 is TGTGCCAGCAGTGCCCCCACTAGGGGGGTCAATGAGCAGTTCTTC. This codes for CASSAPTRGVNEQFF.

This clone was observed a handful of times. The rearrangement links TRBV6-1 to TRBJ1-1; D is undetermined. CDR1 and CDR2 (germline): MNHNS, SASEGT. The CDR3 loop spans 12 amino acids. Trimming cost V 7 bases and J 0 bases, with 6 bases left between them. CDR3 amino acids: CASKNLNTEAFF. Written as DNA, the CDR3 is TGTGCCAGCAAAAACCTGAACACTGAAGCTTTCTTT.

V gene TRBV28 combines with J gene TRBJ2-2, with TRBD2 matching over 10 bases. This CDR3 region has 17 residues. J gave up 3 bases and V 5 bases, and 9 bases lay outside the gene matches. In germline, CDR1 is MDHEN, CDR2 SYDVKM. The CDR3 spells CASSPTLAGVYTGELFF. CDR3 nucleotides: TGTGCCAGCAGTCCCACCCTAGCGGGAGTCTACACCGGGGAGCTGTTTTTT.

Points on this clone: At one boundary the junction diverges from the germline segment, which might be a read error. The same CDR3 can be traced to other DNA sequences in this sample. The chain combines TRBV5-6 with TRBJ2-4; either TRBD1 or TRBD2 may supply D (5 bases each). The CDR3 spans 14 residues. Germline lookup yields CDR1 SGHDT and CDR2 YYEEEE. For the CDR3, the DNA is TGTGCCAGCAGCTTGAGAGGGGCCAAAAACATTCAATACTTC. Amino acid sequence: CASSLRGAKNIQYF.

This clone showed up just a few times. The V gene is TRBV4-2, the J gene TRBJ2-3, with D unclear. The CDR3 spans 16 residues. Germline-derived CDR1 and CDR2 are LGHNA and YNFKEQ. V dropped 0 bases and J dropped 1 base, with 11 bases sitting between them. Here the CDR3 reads CASSQDLTPGTDTQYF. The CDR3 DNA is TGTGCCAGCAGCCAAGATCTAACCCCAGGCACAGATACGCAGTATTTT.

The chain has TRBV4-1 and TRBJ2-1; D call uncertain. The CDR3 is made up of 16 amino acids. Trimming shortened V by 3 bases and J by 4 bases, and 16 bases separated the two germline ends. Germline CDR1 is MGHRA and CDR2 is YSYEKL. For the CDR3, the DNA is TGCGCCAGCAGCCACCTAAACGGGCCGGGTTACAATGAGCAGTTCTTC. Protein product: CASSHLNGPGYNEQFF.

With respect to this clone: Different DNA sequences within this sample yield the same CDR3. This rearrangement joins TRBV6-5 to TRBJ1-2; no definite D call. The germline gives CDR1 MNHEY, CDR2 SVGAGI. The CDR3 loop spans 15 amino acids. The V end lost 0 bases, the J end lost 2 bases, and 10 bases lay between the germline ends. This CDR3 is CASSYSPGQNYGYTF. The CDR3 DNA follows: TGTGCCAGCAGTTACTCGCCAGGTCAGAACTATGGCTACACCTTC.

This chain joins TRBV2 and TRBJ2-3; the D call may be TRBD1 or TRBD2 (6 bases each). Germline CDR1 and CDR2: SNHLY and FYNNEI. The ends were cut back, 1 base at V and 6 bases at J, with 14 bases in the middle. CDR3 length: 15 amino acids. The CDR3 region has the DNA TGTGCCAGCAGTGAAGAGGGGGGAGCTGTTGATACGCAGTATTTT. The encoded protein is CASSEEGGAVDTQYF.

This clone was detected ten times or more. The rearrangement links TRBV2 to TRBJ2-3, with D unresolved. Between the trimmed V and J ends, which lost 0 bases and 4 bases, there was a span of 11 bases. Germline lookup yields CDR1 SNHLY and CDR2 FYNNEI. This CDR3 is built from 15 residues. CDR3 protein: CASSEARLKADTQYF. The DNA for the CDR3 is TGTGCCAGCAGTGAAGCTCGACTGAAGGCAGATACGCAGTATTTT.

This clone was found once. CDR3 nucleotide sequence: TGTGCCAGCAGCAAAGGACTAGGTTCCCAAGAGACCCAGTACTTC. Residues: CASSKGLGSQETQYF. This sequence joins TRBV21-1 and TRBJ2-5; the table's D call, TRBD2, was not checked against the DNA. TRBV21-1 is termed a pseudogene. This CDR3 contains 15 residues.

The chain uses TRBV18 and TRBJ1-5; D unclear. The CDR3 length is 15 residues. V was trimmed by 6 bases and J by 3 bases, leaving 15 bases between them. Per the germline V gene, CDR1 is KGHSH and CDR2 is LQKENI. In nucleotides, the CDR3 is TGTGCCAGCTCCCCGGTCCGGGATAACAATCAGCCCCAGCATTTT. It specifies CASSPVRDNNQPQHF.